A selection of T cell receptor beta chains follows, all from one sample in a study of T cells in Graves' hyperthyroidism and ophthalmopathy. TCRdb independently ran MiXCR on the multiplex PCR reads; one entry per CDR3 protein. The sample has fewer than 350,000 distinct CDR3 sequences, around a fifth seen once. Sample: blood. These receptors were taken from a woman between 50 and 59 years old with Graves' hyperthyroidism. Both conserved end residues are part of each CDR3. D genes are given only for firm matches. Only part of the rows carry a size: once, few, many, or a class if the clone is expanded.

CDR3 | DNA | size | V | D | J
CASSDGLGTDTQYF | TGTGCCAGCAGCGATGGACTAGGGACGGATACGCAGTATTTT | - | TRBV11-2 | TRBD2 | TRBJ2-3
CASSSPLAGKNEQYF | TGTGCCAGCAGTTCCCCGTTAGCGGGAAAGAACGAGCAGTACTTC | many | TRBV28 | TRBD2 | TRBJ2-7
CSVETASYGYTF | TGCAGCGTTGAGACAGCTTCCTATGGCTACACCTTC | few | TRBV29-1 | - | TRBJ1-2
CASSYSSRAGETQYF | TGTGCCAGCAGTTACTCATCCAGGGCCGGGGAGACCCAGTACTTC | many | TRBV6-5 | - | TRBJ2-5
CASIRGFEETQYF | TGTGCCAGCATCAGGGGGTTCGAAGAGACCCAGTACTTC | - | TRBV7-8 | TRBD1 | TRBJ2-5
CSARARGGGSEQFF | TGCAGTGCTAGGGCGAGGGGCGGGGGTAGTGAGCAGTTCTTC | many | TRBV20-1 | TRBD2 | TRBJ2-1
CASSGRAATGGRKEQYF | TGTGCCAGCAGTGGCAGAGCGGCGACAGGGGGTCGGAAAGAGCAGTACTTC | many | TRBV6-1 | TRBD1 | TRBJ2-7
CAVTLTNEKLFF | TGTGCCGTCACACTCACTAATGAAAAACTGTTTTTT | - | TRBV7-9 | - | TRBJ1-4
CASRDTGTGFHYGYTF | TGTGCCAGCAGAGACACCGGGACAGGCTTTCACTATGGCTACACCTTC | - | TRBV28 | TRBD1 | TRBJ1-2
CASSPRRLAGITGELFF | TGTGCCAGCAGCCCAAGACGACTAGCGGGAATCACCGGGGAGCTGTTTTTT | many | TRBV14 | TRBD2 | TRBJ2-2
CASSLEGPSGEKLFF | TGTGCCAGCAGCCTGGAGGGTCCTAGCGGTGAAAAACTGTTTTTT | - | TRBV5-4 | - | TRBJ1-4
CASQGTGAVDGYTF | TGTGCCAGTCAGGGGACGGGGGCGGTGGATGGCTACACCTTC | - | TRBV2 | - | TRBJ1-2
CASSETTGRTYEQYF | TGTGCCAGCAGTGAAACCACGGGACGTACCTACGAGCAGTACTTC | - | TRBV6-1 | - | TRBJ2-7
CASSLGLAGDGVKNIQYF | TGTGCCAGCAGCCTGGGACTAGCGGGAGACGGAGTCAAAAACATTCAGTACTTC | many | TRBV7-9 | TRBD2 | TRBJ2-4
CASTFGGTDTQYF | TGTGCCAGCACCTTCGGGGGCACAGATACGCAGTATTTT | many | TRBV28 | - | TRBJ2-3
CSARQGGGYTF | TGCAGTGCTAGACAGGGAGGTGGCTACACCTTC | many | TRBV20-1 | - | TRBJ1-2
CASSDDGTNYGYTF | TGTGCCAGCAGCGACGACGGAACTAACTATGGCTACACCTTC | many | TRBV28 | - | TRBJ1-2
CASSPGRTNQSQHF | TGCGCCAGCAGCCCGGGCCGTACGAATCAGTCCCAGCATTTT | - | TRBV5-1 | - | TRBJ1-5
CASSPNTYGYTF | TGTGCCAGCAGCCCAAATACCTATGGCTACACCTTC | many | TRBV7-8 | - | TRBJ1-2
CASSAGLAGSTDTQYF | TGTGCCAGCAGCGCCGGACTAGCGGGGAGCACAGATACGCAGTATTTT | many | TRBV5-8 | TRBD2 | TRBJ2-3
CASRHTGRVNSNQPQHF | TGTGCCAGCAGGCATACAGGGCGGGTGAATAGCAATCAGCCCCAGCATTTT | many | TRBV27 | - | TRBJ1-5
CASSPLRGATYEQYF | TGTGCCAGCTCTCCTCTAAGGGGGGCCACCTACGAGCAGTACTTC | many | TRBV28 | - | TRBJ2-7
CAWSGQLLYGYTF | TGTGCCTGGAGTGGACAACTACTCTATGGCTACACCTTC | many | TRBV30 | - | TRBJ1-2
CSARVGTSGSGEQFF | TGCAGTGCTAGAGTAGGGACTAGCGGGAGCGGGGAGCAGTTCTTC | many | TRBV20-1 | TRBD2 | TRBJ2-1
CSARALAGITDTQYF | TGCAGTGCTAGGGCCCTAGCGGGGATTACAGATACGCAGTATTTT | - | TRBV20-1 | TRBD2 | TRBJ2-3
CASRSRDRGAAYEQYF | TGTGCCAGCAGGTCACGGGACAGGGGCGCCGCCTACGAGCAGTACTTC | - | TRBV6-2/TRBV6-3 | TRBD1 | TRBJ2-7
CASSAGLAGDLRRTQYF | TGCGCCAGCAGCGCGGGACTAGCGGGAGACCTTAGACGGACCCAGTACTTC | - | TRBV5-1 | TRBD2 | TRBJ2-5
CASTPVGGINSPLHF | TGTGCCAGCACCCCGGTAGGGGGCATTAATTCACCCCTCCACTTT | - | TRBV6-1 | TRBD1 | TRBJ1-6
CASSPGTSGGFNEQFF | TGTGCCAGTAGTCCGGGGACTAGCGGGGGTTTTAATGAGCAGTTCTTC | many | TRBV19 | TRBD2 | TRBJ2-1
CATSRDGGWGSGGYTF | TGTGCCACCAGCAGAGATGGAGGATGGGGGAGCGGCGGCTACACCTTC | many | TRBV15 | - | TRBJ1-2
CATRTGLGYGYTF | TGCGCCACGCGGACAGGCTTGGGCTATGGCTACACCTTC | few | TRBV5-1 | TRBD1 | TRBJ1-2
CASSSRSEAGYTF | TGTGCCAGCAGCTCCCGTTCGGAGGCGGGCTACACCTTC | - | TRBV5-4 | - | TRBJ1-2
CASSRHNRAQSFTGELFF | TGTGCCAGCAGTCGTCACAACAGGGCTCAGTCCTTCACCGGGGAGCTGTTTTTT | - | TRBV2 | - | TRBJ2-2
CASSAIKDQPQHF | TGTGCCAGCAGCGCGATTAAGGATCAGCCCCAGCATTTT | many | TRBV5-8 | - | TRBJ1-5
CASRSGTPFEQYF | TGTGCCAGCAGGTCCGGGACTCCGTTCGAGCAGTACTTC | many | TRBV28 | - | TRBJ2-7
CASRGAGAFQETQYF | TGTGCCAGCAGAGGGGCGGGGGCATTTCAAGAGACCCAGTACTTC | many | TRBV28 | - | TRBJ2-5
CASRDSGSGNEQFF | TGTGCCAGCCGGGATAGCGGGAGTGGCAATGAGCAGTTCTTC | - | TRBV27 | TRBD2 | TRBJ2-1
CASSTGLAGGRGEQFF | TGTGCCAGCAGTACGGGACTAGCGGGAGGGCGGGGGGAGCAGTTCTTC | - | TRBV7-2 | TRBD2 | TRBJ2-1
CASRSGGSPDTQYF | TGTGCCAGCAGGAGTGGCGGGAGCCCAGATACGCAGTATTTT | - | TRBV28 | TRBD2 | TRBJ2-3
CASSLLYETQYF | TGTGCCAGCAGCTTACTTTACGAGACCCAGTACTTC | few | TRBV11-2 | - | TRBJ2-5
CASSVTSGGVSTDTQYF | TGTGCCAGCAGCGTGACTAGCGGGGGGGTAAGCACAGATACGCAGTATTTT | many | TRBV9 | TRBD2 | TRBJ2-3
CSVRDSGAGANVLTF | TGCAGCGTAAGGGACTCCGGAGCAGGGGCCAACGTCCTGACTTTC | - | TRBV29-1 | - | TRBJ2-6
CSGQTGVTQPQHF | TGCAGTGGGCAGACAGGGGTGACTCAGCCCCAGCATTTT | - | TRBV20-1 | TRBD1 | TRBJ1-5
CASSLSGLTGSTQYF | TGTGCCAGCAGCTTAAGTGGGCTAACCGGCAGTACGCAGTATTTT | - | TRBV7-9 | - | TRBJ2-3
CASSFLGTTTPYEQYF | TGTGCCAGCAGTTTTCTGGGGACCACGACTCCCTACGAGCAGTACTTC | - | TRBV28 | - | TRBJ2-7
CASSPRTGISRPFF | TGTGCCAGCAGCCCCCGGACAGGAATATCCCGTCCGTTCTTC | few | TRBV14 | TRBD1 | TRBJ2-1
CSARASAGGKNEQFF | TGCAGTGCTAGAGCCTCAGCGGGAGGGAAGAATGAGCAGTTCTTC | many | TRBV20-1 | TRBD2 | TRBJ2-1
CASKAENQKPYEQYF | TGTGCCAGCAAAGCAGAAAATCAGAAACCTTACGAGCAGTACTTC | many | TRBV6-1 | - | TRBJ2-7
CSARDTFQRTQTYEQYF | TGCAGTGCTAGAGATACCTTTCAGAGGACACAAACCTACGAGCAGTACTTC | many | TRBV20-1 | - | TRBJ2-7
CAISEPGTGGLEQYF | TGTGCCATCAGTGAGCCGGGGACAGGGGGTTTAGAGCAGTACTTC | few | TRBV10-3 | TRBD1 | TRBJ2-7
CSAARTGSYEQYF | TGCAGCGCTGCTCGGACAGGGAGCTACGAGCAGTACTTC | many | TRBV29-1 | TRBD1 | TRBJ2-7
CSAALGPRETQYF | TGCAGTGCTGCTTTGGGGCCGCGGGAGACCCAGTACTTC | many | TRBV20-1 | - | TRBJ2-5